The TCR beta chain described here comes from a study of control samples from healthy donors and cancer patients. This table comes from immunoSEQ multiplex PCR, and its TCRdb copy is limited to in-frame clones, with some not included. The data contain a few hundred thousand clones, 80% to 95% of them singletons. Germline V gene data show CDR1 as MNHEY and CDR2 as SMNVEV (reference sequence). V lost 9 bases, J lost 6 bases, and 17 bases stayed unmatched. This CDR3 comprises 15 residues. This chain joins TRBV27 and TRBJ2-7, with 7 bases matching TRBD2. The sequenced sample was PBMCs. The clonotype originates from a man between 40 and 49 years old with head and neck cancer. CDR3 sequence: CASSRRTRESLEQYF. Here the CDR3 DNA reads TGTGCCAGTTCCCGGAGAACGCGGGAGTCACTCGAGCAGTACTTC.